The next 21 T cell receptor beta chains were all read from a single sample in a study of T cell repertoires and HLA-DP antigens. These receptors have no known antigen. The table came from immunoSEQ multiplex PCR; TCRdb's copy has only in-frame clones and leaves some out. The data hold tens of thousands of clones, with about 82% observed a single time. Sequencing was done on a sample of CD4+ T cells from PBMCs. These receptors all stem from a man aged 55 to 70 in good health and CMV-seronegative.

The chain combines TRBV5-4 with TRBJ2-2, with TRBD1 as a possible D gene (5 bases). This CDR3 has 17 amino acids. CDR1 is SGHNT, CDR2 YYREEE, per germline (reference sequence). The V end was cut by 3 bases, the J end by 2 bases, with 17 bases between. CDR3 sequence reads: CASSSPVATANTGELFF. CDR3 bases: TGTGCCAGCAGCTCCCCTGTCGCGACAGCCAACACCGGGGAGCTGTTTTTT.

This CDR3 is CASSLDGTNYGYTF. CDR3 coding DNA: TGTGCCAGCAGCTTAGACGGCACGAACTATGGCTACACCTTC. V usage is TRBV7-2 and J usage is TRBJ1-2, with D hard to call. CDR1 is SGHTA and CDR2 is FQGNSA in the germline V gene. The ends were cut back, 1 base at V and 2 bases at J, with 8 bases in the middle. CDR3 length: 14 amino acids.

CDR3 sequence reads: CASKQHGPRPQHF. The CDR3 region has the DNA TGTGCCAGTAAACAACACGGTCCACGGCCCCAGCATTTT. The V and J genes are TRBV19 and TRBJ1-5; D unclear. CDR1 and CDR2 (germline): LNHDA, SQIVND (reference sequence). V was clipped by 7 bases and J by 9 bases, with 16 bases between them. This CDR3 spans 13 amino acids.

The rearrangement uses TRBV7-3 and TRBJ2-3, with D hard to call. CDR1 and CDR2 (germline): SGHTA, FQGTGA. There are 14 residues in the CDR3. Trimming removed 5 bases from V and 0 bases from J, with 9 bases in between. The CDR3 spells CASSRGTSTDTQYF. The DNA for the CDR3 is TGTGCCAGCAGCCGAGGAACCAGCACAGATACGCAGTATTTT.

The CDR3 loop is CASSGTGVTYEQYF. CDR3 sequence (DNA): TGTGCCAGTTCCGGGACAGGGGTAACCTACGAGCAGTACTTC. This chain links TRBV2 with TRBJ2-7; 10 bases map to TRBD1. CDR1 and CDR2 from the germline V gene are SNHLY and FYNNEI. The CDR3 extends over 14 amino acids. V gave up 9 bases and J gave up 2 bases; unmatched junction bases: 7.

This clone was counted once. The chain links TRBV9 to TRBJ2-5; D is perhaps TRBD1 or TRBD2 (5 bases each). The V and J ends lost 3 bases and 1 base respectively, with 7 bases between them. Germline values: CDR1 SGDLS, CDR2 YYNGEE. This CDR3 comprises 13 residues. The CDR3, as DNA: TGTGCCAGCAGCGGTGGGGGCCAAGAGACCCAGTACTTC. Residues: CASSGGGQETQYF.

V usage is TRBV25-1 and J usage is TRBJ1-1; unclear D gene. In germline, CDR1 is MGHDK, CDR2 SYGVNS. The CDR3 is made up of 14 amino acids. The V gene lost 6 bases and the J gene lost 5 bases, with 16 bases spanning the gap. The CDR3 is CASRMQTGRTEAFF. CDR3 in DNA: TGTGCCAGCAGGATGCAAACGGGGAGGACTGAAGCTTTCTTT. The variable domain in full, with the rest retrieved from reference TRBV25-1 and TRBJ1-1, is EADIYQTPRYLVIGTGKKITLECSQTMGHDKMYWYQQDPGMELHLIHYSYGVNSTEKGDLSSESTVSRIRTEHFPLTLESARPSHTSQYLCASRMQTGRTEAFFGQGTRLTVV.

The chain employs TRBV5-4 and TRBJ2-5; 13 bases are shared with TRBD2. Germline V gene sequence: CDR1 SGHNT, CDR2 YYREEE (reference sequence). V lost 0 bases to trimming and J lost 2 bases; unmatched junction nucleotides: 1. The CDR3 is 16 residues long. DNA of the CDR3: TGTGCCAGCAGCTTGGAGGGACTAGCGGGGCAAGAGACCCAGTACTTC. Translation gives CASSLEGLAGQETQYF.

As DNA, the CDR3 is TGTGCCAGTAGTATTAGGACAGGGGCAACCAAAAACATTCAGTACTTC. It encodes CASSIRTGATKNIQYF. The rearrangement uses TRBV19 and TRBJ2-4, with 9 bases matching TRBD1. Germline V gene lookup returns CDR1 LNHDA and CDR2 SQIVND (reference sequence). The CDR3 has 16 residues. V trimming: 3 bases; J trimming: 2 bases; junction bases outside the gene matches: 5.

The CDR3 DNA reads as TGTGCCAGCTCACCCTTGGGGGGCCAGGGAGATGAAAAACTGTTTTTT. Translation: CASSPLGGQGDEKLFF. The chain has TRBV18 and TRBJ1-4, with D possibly being TRBD1 (6 bases). The germline V and J ends were trimmed by 3 bases and 6 bases, with 17 bases remaining between them. The CDR3 runs to 16 residues. CDR1 and CDR2 from the germline V gene are KGHSH and LQKENI. Using reference TRBV18 and TRBJ1-4 for the parts outside the CDR3, the full variable domain is NAGVMQNPRHLVRRRGQEARLRCSPMKGHSHVYWYRQLPEEGLKFMVYLQKENIIDESGMPKERFSAEFPKEGPSILRIQQVVRGDSAAYFCASSPLGGQGDEKLFFGSGTQLSVL.

The rearrangement uses TRBV7-6 and TRBJ1-5, with D possibly TRBD1 on 5 matching bases. This CDR3 contains 13 residues. Between the trimmed V and J ends, which lost 4 bases and 3 bases, there was a span of 7 bases. The germline gives CDR1 SGHVS, CDR2 FNYEAQ. CDR3 protein: CASSSGTNQPQHF. Written as DNA, the CDR3 is TGTGCCAGCAGCTCCGGGACCAATCAGCCCCAGCATTTT. The whole variable domain, remainder taken from reference TRBV7-6 and TRBJ1-5, is GAGVSQSPRYKVTKRGQDVALRCDPISGHVSLYWYRQALGQGPEFLTYFNYEAQQDKSGLPNDRFSAERPEGSISTLTIQRTEQRDSAMYRCASSSGTNQPQHFGDGTRLSIL.

Only a few counts were recorded for this clone. V and J are TRBV7-3 and TRBJ2-3; 10 bases agree with TRBD2. There are 14 residues in the CDR3. Germline CDR1 SGHTA, CDR2 FQGTGA. The junction had 4 bases not matched to a gene; V was cut back by 4 bases and J by 6 bases. The CDR3 nucleotides are TGTGCCAGCAGCTCTCAAGCGGGAGGGGATACGCAGTATTTT. This sequence encodes CASSSQAGGDTQYF.

V and J are TRBV5-6 and TRBJ2-5; TRBD1 matches 7 bases. J lost 1 base, V lost 6 bases, and 3 bases had no gene match. The CDR3 is made up of 13 amino acids. Germline V gene sequence: CDR1 SGHDT, CDR2 YYEEEE. The CDR3 sequence: CASTGTAQETQYF. In DNA form, the CDR3 reads TGTGCCAGCACTGGGACAGCCCAAGAGACCCAGTACTTC.

The chain links TRBV11-3 to TRBJ1-1; no reliable D call. The CDR3 runs 13 residues. CDR1 is SGHNT, CDR2 YENEEA, per germline. V lost 1 base to trimming and J lost 1 base, with 4 bases between them. This chain's CDR3 is CASSLGSNTEAFF. CDR3 sequence (DNA): TGTGCCAGCAGCTTAGGGTCGAACACTGAAGCTTTCTTT.

V is TRBV19 and J is TRBJ1-6; D might be TRBD1 (5 bases). V was clipped by 1 base and J by 7 bases, with 11 bases between them. CDR1 and CDR2 from the germline V gene are LNHDA and SQIVND (reference sequence). This CDR3 region has 15 residues. The CDR3 DNA follows: TGTGCCAGTAGTATAGGAGGGGCAGGAAATTCACCCCTCCACTTT. This translates into CASSIGGAGNSPLHF.

This sequence joins TRBV18 and TRBJ2-7; D is unresolved. There are 12 residues in the CDR3. The germline gives CDR1 KGHSH, CDR2 LQKENI. V lost 6 bases and J lost 6, with 12 bases in between. CDR3 DNA sequence: TGTGCCAGCTCCCCCGGTGGGCGCGAGCAGTACGTC. Translating gives CASSPGGREQYV.

The chain joins TRBV5-1 to TRBJ1-5, with TRBD1 as a possible D gene (5 bases). The CDR3 has 13 amino acids. V gave up 0 bases and J gave up 4 bases, with 5 bases separating them. Per the germline V gene, CDR1 is SGHRS and CDR2 is YFSETQ. CDR3 nucleotides: TGCGCCAGCAGCTTGGACAGGAATCAGCCCCAGCATTTT. Amino acids: CASSLDRNQPQHF.

The rearrangement joins TRBV6-6 to TRBJ1-1; TRBD1 agrees at 7 bases. Germline CDR1 is MNHNY and CDR2 is SVGAGI (reference sequence). The ends lost 6 bases at V and 5 bases at J; junction bases unmatched: 15. The CDR3 loop spans 16 amino acids. The CDR3 DNA follows: TGTGCCAGCAGCACGAGTCAGACAGGGTCGGGTACTGAAGCTTTCTTT. Translated: CASSTSQTGSGTEAFF.

J is TRBJ2-7 and V is TRBV20-1; no clear D gene. V was clipped by 4 bases and J by 6 bases, with 7 bases between them. The CDR3 is made up of 10 amino acids. The germline CDR1 and CDR2 sequences are DFQATT and SNEGSKA (reference sequence). Written as DNA, the CDR3 is TGCAGTGCTACAAAAGTCGAGCAGTACTTC. This encodes CSATKVEQYF.

The chain uses TRBV6-1 and TRBJ2-7; possibly TRBD2 for D (5 bases). Trimming pared 4 bases from V and 3 bases from J, leaving 10 bases between. The germline V gene encodes CDR1 MNHNS and CDR2 SASEGT. The CDR3 runs 13 residues. CDR3 bases: TGTGCCAGCAGTGCCTTCGGAGGCTACGAGCAGTACTTC. It translates to CASSAFGGYEQYF.

This clone has only one observation. The chain recombines TRBV12-1 with TRBJ1-2. TRBV12-1 is marked as a pseudogene. This CDR3 has 13 amino acids. The CDR3 reads CASSLGYNYGYTF. CDR3 bases: TGTGCCAGCAGCCTAGGGTACAACTATGGCTACACCTTC.